This T cell receptor beta chain is drawn from a study of T cells in localized non-small cell lung cancer. Study-wide results and caveats: Median detection of top 100 tumor clones in adjacent lung was 57 clones. Measurement of T cell clonality placed uninvolved adjacent lung highest, above the level in tumor. An association was observed between higher blood T cell density and longer overall survival.

The CDR3 totals 14 residues. Per germline, CDR1 SQVTM and CDR2 ANQGSEA. V was shortened by 0 bases and J by 2 bases, with 5 bases between the two germline ends. The table came from immunoSEQ multiplex PCR; TCRdb's copy has only in-frame clones and leaves some out. The sample lists about 43,000 clones; roughly 90% were seen once. Points on this clone: Its specificity is not known. Other DNA variants within this sample encode the same CDR3.

The chain has TRBV29-1 and TRBJ2-6; D ambiguous. This clonotype was obtained from a woman aged 35 to 70 with stage II lung adenocarcinoma. Sequences were derived from PBMCs, sampled before any cancer treatment. Here the CDR3 reads CSVEDLPGANVLTF. The CDR3 DNA follows: TGCAGCGTTGAAGACCTACCTGGGGCCAACGTCCTGACTTTC.